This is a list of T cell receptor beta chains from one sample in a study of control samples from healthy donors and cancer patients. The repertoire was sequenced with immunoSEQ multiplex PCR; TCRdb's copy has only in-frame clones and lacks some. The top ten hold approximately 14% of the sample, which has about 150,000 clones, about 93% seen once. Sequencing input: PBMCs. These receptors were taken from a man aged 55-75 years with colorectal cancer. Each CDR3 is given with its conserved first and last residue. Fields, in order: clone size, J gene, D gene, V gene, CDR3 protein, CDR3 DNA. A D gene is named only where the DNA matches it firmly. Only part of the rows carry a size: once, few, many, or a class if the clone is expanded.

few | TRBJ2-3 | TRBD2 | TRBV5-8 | CASSLAGGDADTQYF | TGTGCCAGCAGCTTGGCGGGGGGGGATGCAGATACGCAGTATTTT
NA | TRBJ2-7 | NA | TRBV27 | CASSRSYEQYF | TGTGCCAGCAGTCGCAGCTACGAGCAGTACTTC
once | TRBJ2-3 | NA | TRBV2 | CASSGVTPLADTQYF | TGTGCCAGCAGTGGTGTAACTCCACTTGCGGATACGCAGTATTTT
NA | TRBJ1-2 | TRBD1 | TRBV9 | CASSVAGTGVNYGYTF | TGTGCCAGCAGCGTAGCGGGGACAGGGGTTAACTATGGCTACACCTTC
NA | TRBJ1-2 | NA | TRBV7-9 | CASSEGSNYGYTF | TGTGCCAGCAGCGAGGGATCTAACTATGGCTACACCTTC
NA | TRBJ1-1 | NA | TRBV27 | CAAKGGMNTEAFF | TGTGCCGCCAAGGGGGGAATGAACACTGAAGCTTTCTTT
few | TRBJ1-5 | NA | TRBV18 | CASSPRGDSQPQHF | TGTGCCAGCTCACCACGGGGGGATTCTCAGCCCCAGCATTTT
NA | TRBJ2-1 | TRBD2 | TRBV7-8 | CASSLGSGGSYNEQFF | TGTGCCAGCAGCTTAGGGAGCGGGGGCTCCTACAATGAGCAGTTCTTC
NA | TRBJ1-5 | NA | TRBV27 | CASSLGSGNQPQHF | TGTGCCAGCAGTTTGGGGAGCGGCAATCAGCCCCAGCATTTT
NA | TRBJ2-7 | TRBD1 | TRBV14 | CASSQGGQGSREYF | TGTGCCAGCAGCCAAGGAGGACAGGGGTCGAGGGAGTACTTC
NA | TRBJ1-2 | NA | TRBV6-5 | CASSSRIYGYTF | TGTGCCAGCAGTTCCCGAATTTATGGCTACACCTTC
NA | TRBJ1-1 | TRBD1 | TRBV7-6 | CASSLMGQGVNTEAFF | TGTGCCAGCAGCTTAATGGGACAGGGTGTGAACACTGAAGCTTTCTTT
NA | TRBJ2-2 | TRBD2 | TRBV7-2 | CASSLAVGLAGANTGELFF | TGTGCCAGCAGCTTAGCGGTTGGGCTAGCGGGGGCCAACACCGGGGAGCTGTTTTTT
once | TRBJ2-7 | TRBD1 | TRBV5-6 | CASSLAGQGHYEQYF | TGTGCCAGCAGCTTGGCGGGACAGGGACACTACGAGCAGTACTTC
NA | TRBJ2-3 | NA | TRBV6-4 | CASSPRGAHTDTQYF | TGTGCCAGCAGCCCACGCGGGGCCCACACAGATACGCAGTATTTT
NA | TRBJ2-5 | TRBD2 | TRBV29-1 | CSVEVGGGEETQYF | TGCAGCGTTGAAGTTGGCGGGGGGGAAGAGACCCAGTACTTC
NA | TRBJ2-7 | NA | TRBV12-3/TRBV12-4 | CASSLRDEQYF | TGTGCCAGCAGTTTACGGGACGAGCAGTACTTC
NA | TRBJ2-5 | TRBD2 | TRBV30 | CAWSWRGGEETQYF | TGTGCCTGGAGTTGGCGGGGGGGTGAAGAGACCCAGTACTTC
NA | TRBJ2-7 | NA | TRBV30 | CAWGVGRNEQYF | TGTGCCTGGGGGGTGGGACGGAACGAGCAGTACTTC
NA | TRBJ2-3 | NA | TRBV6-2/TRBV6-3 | CASSYGDTQYF | TGTGCCAGCAGTTACGGAGATACGCAGTATTTT
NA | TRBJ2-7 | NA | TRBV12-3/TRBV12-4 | CASSLGSYEQYF | TGTGCCAGCAGTTTAGGGTCCTACGAGCAGTACTTC
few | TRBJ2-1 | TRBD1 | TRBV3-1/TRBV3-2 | CASSPGQASYNEQFF | TGTGCCAGCAGCCCGGGACAGGCCTCCTACAATGAGCAGTTCTTC
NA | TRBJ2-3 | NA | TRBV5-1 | CASGDPAADTQYF | TGCGCCAGCGGGGACCCCGCCGCAGATACGCAGTATTTT
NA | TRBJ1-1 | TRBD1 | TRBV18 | CASSRQGDTEAFF | TGTGCCAGCTCGCGACAGGGGGACACTGAAGCTTTCTTT
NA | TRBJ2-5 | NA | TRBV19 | CASSFGQGSATQYF | TGTGCCAGTAGTTTTGGGCAGGGGTCGGCGACCCAGTACTTC
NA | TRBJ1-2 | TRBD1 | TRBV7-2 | CASSIGGQGKNYGYTF | TGTGCCAGCAGCATAGGTGGACAGGGAAAAAACTATGGCTACACCTTC
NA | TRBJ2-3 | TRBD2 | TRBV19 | CASSILAGGPDTQYF | TGTGCCAGTAGTATATTAGCGGGGGGGCCCGATACGCAGTATTTT
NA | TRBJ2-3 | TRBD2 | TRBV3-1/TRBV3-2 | CASSQDGAGGRDTQYF | TGTGCCAGCAGCCAAGACGGAGCGGGGGGGAGGGATACGCAGTATTTT